A selection of T cell receptor beta chains follows, all from one sample in a study of T cell responses to AZD1222 COVID-19 vaccine. The repertoire was sequenced with immunoSEQ multiplex PCR; TCRdb's copy has only in-frame clones and lacks some. This table has more than 95,000 clones, about 90% appearing once. The sequences come from peripheral blood, collected on day 0 of AZD1222 vaccination. The receptors here all came from an adult in good health. CDR3s include the opening cysteine and the closing phenylalanine or tryptophan. The order of the fields is clone size, CDR3 length, D gene, V gene, J gene, CDR3 DNA, CDR3 protein. A D gene is named only where the DNA matches it firmly. Clone size is not always given. Where it is, it says once, few, many or a class for expanded clones.

-	15	TRBD1	TRBV19	TRBJ1-5	TGTGCCAGTAGTAAAACCCACAGGGGGAGCCAGCCCCAGCATTTT	CASSKTHRGSQPQHF
-	14	TRBD1	TRBV29-1	TRBJ2-7	TGCAGCGTTGAAGAGGGACAGTTCGGTCACGAGCAGTACTTC	CSVEEGQFGHEQYF
-	15	-	TRBV20-1	TRBJ2-3	TGCAGTGCTAGTATCCTAGCGCAAACCACAGATACGCAGTATTTT	CSASILAQTTDTQYF
-	17	TRBD2	TRBV5-1	TRBJ2-3	TGCGCCAGCAGCTTGGGCACTAGCGGGAGAGGCTCAGATACGCAGTATTTT	CASSLGTSGRGSDTQYF
-	15	TRBD1	TRBV5-1	TRBJ1-1	TGCGCCAGCAGCTCGGTACAGGGGGGAGGGACTGAAGCTTTCTTT	CASSSVQGGGTEAFF
-	15	-	TRBV7-9	TRBJ2-7	TGTGCCAGCAGCTCAGACGGTGGGGAACTCTACGAGCAGTACTTC	CASSSDGGELYEQYF
-	15	-	TRBV15	TRBJ2-7	TGTGCCACCAGCAGGACCCCGGATCCCTCCTACGAGCAGTACTTC	CATSRTPDPSYEQYF
-	17	-	TRBV4-1	TRBJ1-6	TGCGCCAGCAGCCACCCGGGCGGGAACGGCTATAATTCACCCCTCCACTTT	CASSHPGGNGYNSPLHF
-	16	-	TRBV4-2	TRBJ1-2	TGTGCCAGCAGCCAAGAAAGGACAGTCATTAACTATGGCTACACCTTC	CASSQERTVINYGYTF
-	17	-	TRBV9	TRBJ2-6	TGTGCCAGCAGCGTAGTCCCAAGAAAGGCTGGGGCCAACGTCCTGACTTTC	CASSVVPRKAGANVLTF
-	12	-	TRBV2	TRBJ2-1	TGTGCCAGCACGGAGTTTCGTAATGAGCAGTTCTTC	CASTEFRNEQFF
-	15	-	TRBV5-1	TRBJ2-1	TGCGCCAGCAGCTTCGAGGGGCCGTCATACAATGAGCAGTTCTTC	CASSFEGPSYNEQFF
few	13	-	TRBV4-1	TRBJ2-7	TGCGCCAGCAGCCAAGTGGTGGGCTACGAGCAGTACTTC	CASSQVVGYEQYF
-	12	-	TRBV5-5	TRBJ1-1	TGTGCCAGCAGCTCAGGCCCATTTGAAGCTTTCTTT	CASSSGPFEAFF
-	14	-	TRBV19	TRBJ1-5	TGTGCCAGTAGTATGGGCCTTGGCAATCAGCCCCAGCATTTT	CASSMGLGNQPQHF
once	15	-	TRBV27	TRBJ2-7	-	CASSLLSGPTYEQYF
-	12	TRBD1	TRBV28	TRBJ1-2	TGTGCCGGACAGGGGGCTAACTATGGCTACACCTTC	CAGQGANYGYTF
-	15	-	TRBV6-5	TRBJ1-2	TGTGCCAGCAGTTACTCGAGGACACCCGAGGCTGGCTACACCTTC	CASSYSRTPEAGYTF
-	16	TRBD2	TRBV2	TRBJ2-1	TGTGCCAGCAGTGAACGGGGACTAGCGGGAGTCAGTGAGCAGTTCTTC	CASSERGLAGVSEQFF
-	16	TRBD1	TRBV25-1	TRBJ2-5	TGTGCCAGCAGTGAATATCAGGGACAGTCCCAAGAGACCCAGTACTTC	CASSEYQGQSQETQYF
-	16	TRBD1	TRBV19	TRBJ1-2	TGTGCCAGTAGTACCTATTTCCCGGGACAGAACTATGGCTACACCTTC	CASSTYFPGQNYGYTF
once	16	TRBD2	TRBV7-3	TRBJ2-1	TGTGCCAGCAGCTGGGGCGGGAGTAAGTCCTACAATGAGCAGTTCTTC	CASSWGGSKSYNEQFF
-	13	-	TRBV7-2	TRBJ2-2	TGTGCCAGCAGCTTAGAGCAGGCAGGGGAGCTGTTTTTT	CASSLEQAGELFF
once	13	-	TRBV5-5	TRBJ2-7	TGTGCCAGCAGCTTGGGACACGGATACGAGCAGTACTTC	CASSLGHGYEQYF
-	22	TRBD2	TRBV3-1/TRBV3-2	TRBJ2-3	TGTGCCAGCAGCCAAGGTCGCCGGATGGGACTAGTAATAGGTGGAGTTCAAGATACGCAGTATTTT	CASSQGRRMGLVIGGVQDTQYF
-	13	-	TRBV30	TRBJ1-5	TGTGCCTGGACGTCGGACAGAAATCAGCCCCAGCATTTT	CAWTSDRNQPQHF
few	13	-	TRBV12-3/TRBV12-4	TRBJ1-5	TGTGCCAGCCGTCGTAGGCTAGATCAGCCCCAGCATTTT	CASRRRLDQPQHF
-	12	-	TRBV3-1/TRBV3-2	TRBJ1-1	TGTGCCAGCAGCCCGGGTGGGGGCCAAGCTTTCTTT	CASSPGGGQAFF
-	13	-	TRBV25-1	TRBJ2-3	TGTGCCAGCAGTTTGACTACCCCCGATACGCAGTATTTT	CASSLTTPDTQYF
-	13	TRBD1	TRBV29-1	TRBJ1-2	TGCAGCGTTGAAGGAGGGACAGGGTCTGGCTACACCTTC	CSVEGGTGSGYTF
-	15	TRBD1	TRBV6-5	TRBJ1-2	TGTGCCAGCAGGAAAAGACAGGGGAGGGCATTTGGCTACACCTTC	CASRKRQGRAFGYTF
few	15	TRBD1	TRBV18	TRBJ2-5	TGTGCCAGCTCCGCAAATCCGACAGGGATGGAGACCCAGTACTTC	CASSANPTGMETQYF
-	12	-	TRBV12-3/TRBV12-4	TRBJ1-2	TGTGCCAGCAGTTTGGATAGGTCAGGCTACACCTTC	CASSLDRSGYTF
-	15	-	TRBV9	TRBJ1-2	TGTGCCAGCAGCCCCCGAACCAGGGGAATGGATGGCTACACCTTC	CASSPRTRGMDGYTF
-	16	TRBD1	TRBV5-1	TRBJ2-7	TGCGCCAGCAGCTTGGCCATGGGACAGGGGGGCTACGAGCAGTACTTC	CASSLAMGQGGYEQYF
-	13	TRBD1	TRBV6-5	TRBJ1-1	TGTGCCAGCAGGAAAGACAGGGAAAATGTGGCTTTCTTT	CASRKDRENVAFF
-	18	-	TRBV3-1/TRBV3-2	TRBJ1-6	TGTGCCAGCAGCCCTTCGAGGCAGGGATGGGGGTATAATTCACCCCTCCACTTT	CASSPSRQGWGYNSPLHF
-	15	-	TRBV6-1	TRBJ1-2	TGTGCCAGCAGTGAAGGATCACACCTAAGTTATGGCTACACCTTC	CASSEGSHLSYGYTF
few	16	TRBD2	TRBV11-1	TRBJ2-5	TGTGCCAGCAGCTTACGAAGCGGGAGGGACCAAGAGACCCAGTACTTC	CASSLRSGRDQETQYF
-	14	TRBD1	TRBV28	TRBJ1-2	TGTGCCGCCGACCGGGACAGGTATGACCATGGCTACACCTTC	CAADRDRYDHGYTF
-	15	-	TRBV2	TRBJ2-2	TGTGCCAGCAGGAGTACTCGGGCGGTCACCGGGGAGCTGTTTTTT	CASRSTRAVTGELFF
-	12	-	TRBV12-3/TRBV12-4	TRBJ2-1	TGTGCCAGCAGTCCTCCGGGCGATGAGCAGTTCTTC	CASSPPGDEQFF
once	15	TRBD1	TRBV5-1	TRBJ2-3	TGCGCCAGCAGCTCCGGGACAGGGACCGGGGATACGCAGTATTTT	CASSSGTGTGDTQYF
-	15	-	TRBV20-1	TRBJ1-1	TGCAGTGCTAGTACTGGGGGTGATTCAGGCATCTTTGCTTTCTTT	CSASTGGDSGIFAFF
-	12	-	TRBV18	TRBJ2-5	TGTGCCAGCTCTCTCATCCTGGAGACCCAGTACTTC	CASSLILETQYF
-	15	TRBD1	TRBV5-1	TRBJ2-3	TGCGCCAGCACAGAGAGGGGCGGACAGGGAGGTACGCAGTATTTT	CASTERGGQGGTQYF
-	14	TRBD1	TRBV30	TRBJ2-7	TGTGCCTGGAGTCTCACAGGGGGCGGATATGAGCAGTACTTC	CAWSLTGGGYEQYF
-	16	-	TRBV6-6	TRBJ1-1	TGTGCCAGCAGTTACTCTCGGCGGGGGGGGAACACTGAAGCTTTCTTT	CASSYSRRGGNTEAFF
-	13	TRBD1	TRBV30	TRBJ1-3	TGTGCCTGGGAGACAGGGCTTGGAAACACCATATATTTT	CAWETGLGNTIYF
-	15	-	TRBV24-1	TRBJ2-2	TGTGCCACCAGTGAAACGGACTATCCACCAGGGGAGCTGTTTTTT	CATSETDYPPGELFF
-	13	-	TRBV18	TRBJ2-7	TGTGCCAGCTCACCCCCAGGCTCCTACGAGCAGTACTTC	CASSPPGSYEQYF
-	15	-	TRBV7-6	TRBJ2-7	TGTGCCAGCAGCTTAGCGGGTGGAAACTCCTACGAGCAGTACTTC	CASSLAGGNSYEQYF
once	14	-	TRBV7-2	TRBJ1-2	TGTGCCAGCAGCATCCGGACGGGCAACTATGGCTACACCTTC	CASSIRTGNYGYTF
-	16	-	TRBV4-2	TRBJ2-1	TGTGCCAGCAGCCAAGATCCGGGAACCTCCTACAATGAGCAGTTCTTC	CASSQDPGTSYNEQFF